The 5 T cell receptor beta chains below all came from one sample that was sequenced in a study of blood T cell repertoires in COVID-19. Measured with immunoSEQ multiplex PCR; TCRdb has only the in-frame clones, and not every one. This sample has about 190,000 clones, with 60% to 85% found just once. The sample taken for sequencing was peripheral blood. The receptors were sampled from a man aged 55-75 years with active or convalescent COVID-19.

This clone was seen a single time. The chain employs TRBV28 and TRBJ2-7; TRBD1 matches 10 bases. The germline V gene has CDR1 MDHEN and CDR2 SYDVKM. The CDR3 extends over 14 amino acids. The trim removed 6 bases at V and 3 bases at J, leaving 5 bases unmatched. CDR3: CASSPDRGLYEQYF. The CDR3 region has the DNA TGTGCCAGCAGCCCCGACAGGGGGCTCTACGAGCAGTACTTC.

CDR3 coding DNA: TGTGCCAGCAGTTTGCGGCAAGACGACACAGATACGCAGTATTTT. It codes for CASSLRQDDTDTQYF. The chain couples TRBV28 to TRBJ2-3; D not certain. CDR3 length: 15 amino acids. V lost 3 bases and J lost 2, with 12 bases in between. Looked up from germline, CDR1 is MDHEN and CDR2 is SYDVKM.

The chain joins TRBV4-1 to TRBJ2-3; perhaps TRBD1 as D (6 bases). This CDR3 has 16 residues. Germline lookup yields CDR1 MGHRA and CDR2 YSYEKL. The ends were cut back, 0 bases at V and 3 bases at J, with 13 bases in the middle. The chain's CDR3 is CASSQESGQRTDTQYF. The CDR3 DNA follows: TGCGCCAGCAGCCAAGAGTCGGGACAACGAACAGATACGCAGTATTTT.

The V call is TRBV4-2, the J call TRBJ1-5; a weak D match, TRBD1 (6 bases). The V gene's germline CDR1 is LGHNA and CDR2 YNFKEQ. The CDR3 is 14 residues long. V lost 8 bases and J lost 4, with 15 bases in between. In DNA, the CDR3 is TGTGCCAGCTCCCCAGGGAGGGGGAATCAGCCCCAGCATTTT. This encodes CASSPGRGNQPQHF.

V and J are TRBV4-2 and TRBJ1-4, with TRBD1 matching over 7 bases. This CDR3 region has 12 residues. Germline lookup yields CDR1 LGHNA and CDR2 YNFKEQ. With 6 bases clipped from V and 10 bases from J, the junction kept 5 bases outside the gene matches. Written as DNA, the CDR3 is TGTGCCAGCAGTCGACAGGGTAGAAAACTGTTTTTT. Residues: CASSRQGRKLFF.